Below, 14 T cell receptor beta chains from the same sample are listed, as sequenced in a study of T cell responses to AZD1222 COVID-19 vaccine. Sequenced by immunoSEQ multiplex PCR; TCRdb stores in-frame clones only, minus some. Among roughly 130,000 clones listed, 70% to 90% were seen once. The material was peripheral blood, obtained on day 0 of AZD1222 vaccination. The receptors shown here come from an adult in good health.

This clone was seen once. J is TRBJ1-1 and V is TRBV6-5; no clear D. The CDR3 runs to 13 residues. Trimming shortened V by 8 bases and J by 6 bases, and 16 bases separated the two germline ends. CDR1 and CDR2 (germline): MNHEY, SVGAGI. As DNA, the CDR3 is TGTGCCAGCGGCCGGGTAGGATTGGCTGAAGCTTTCTTT. Translating gives CASGRVGLAEAFF.

The chain employs TRBV19 and TRBJ1-5; 7 positions match TRBD1. Germline CDR1 reads LNHDA; CDR2 reads SQIVND (reference sequence). CDR3 size: 14 residues. V lost 11 bases to trimming and J lost 7 bases; unmatched junction nucleotides: 14. The CDR3 sequence: CAVSRDSGGQPQHF. The CDR3 DNA reads as TGTGCCGTGAGTCGGGACAGCGGGGGGCAGCCCCAGCATTTT.

The genes are TRBV12-5 and TRBJ2-7; possibly TRBD2 for D (7 bases). The CDR3 loop spans 16 amino acids. Germline lookup yields CDR1 LGHNT and CDR2 FRNRAP. The V gene lost 5 bases and the J gene lost 3 bases, with 20 bases spanning the gap. The CDR3 coding sequence is TGTGCTAGTGGTCCCTTAGGCGGGGGCGATTTCTACGAGCAGTACTTC. Its protein is CASGPLGGGDFYEQYF. Using reference TRBV12-5 and TRBJ2-7 for the parts outside the CDR3, the full variable domain is DARVTQTPRHKVTEMGQEVTMRCQPILGHNTVFWYRQTMMQGLELLAYFRNRAPLDDSGMPKDRFSAEMPDATLATLKIQPSEPRDSAVYFCASGPLGGGDFYEQYFGPGTRLTVT.

This chain uses TRBV9 with TRBJ1-2; TRBD1 aligns across 10 bases. Losses at the gene ends were 5 bases for V and 5 bases for J; bases not matched to a gene: 6. This CDR3 is 14 amino acids long. Germline V lookup: CDR1 SGDLS, CDR2 YYNGEE. The CDR3: CASSEGQGGYGYTF. The CDR3 DNA sequence: TGTGCCAGCAGTGAAGGACAGGGGGGATATGGCTACACCTTC.

J is TRBJ2-7 and V is TRBV27; 12 bases line up with TRBD1. The CDR3 runs 19 residues. V lost 2 bases and J lost 2; bases outside the gene matches: 13. CDR1 MNHEY and CDR2 SMNVEV come from the germline V gene (reference sequence). CDR3 in DNA: TGTGCCAGCAGTTTACGCGGGACAGGGGGCGCAAACGGTGCCTACGAGCAGTACTTC. Its protein is CASSLRGTGGANGAYEQYF.

In this sample, this clone turned up once. This sequence joins TRBV21-1 and TRBJ2-6. TRBV21-1 constitutes a pseudogene. CDR3 length equals 21 residues. In DNA, the CDR3 is TGTGCCAGCAGCGGCCTCCGAGAGGGGGGGACAGACAGCTCTGGGGCCAACGTCCTGACTTTC. This codes for CASSGLREGGTDSSGANVLTF.

The chain recombines TRBV10-3 with TRBJ1-2; perhaps TRBD1 as D (5 bases). The CDR3 contains 12 residues. V lost 6 bases and J 8 bases, leaving 13 bases between the germline ends. CDR1 is ENHRY and CDR2 is SYGVKD in the germline V gene. The CDR3 nucleotides read TGTGCCATCAGGCCGGGGGAGTTCGGCTACACCTTC. Translating gives CAIRPGEFGYTF.

The chain is built from TRBV2 and TRBJ2-7; a weak D match, TRBD2 (6 bases). Trimming removed 4 bases from V and 6 bases from J, with 13 bases in between. The germline V gene has CDR1 SNHLY and CDR2 FYNNEI. CDR3 length: 13 amino acids. CDR3 amino acids: CASSGQGGGEQYF. The CDR3, as DNA: TGTGCCAGCAGTGGCCAGGGAGGAGGCGAGCAGTACTTC.

In its sample, this clone was seen once. J is TRBJ1-3 and V is TRBV5-4; D possibly corresponds to TRBD1 (5 bases). Trimming stripped 1 base from V and 2 bases from J, with 10 bases between. Germline values: CDR1 SGHNT, CDR2 YYREEE (reference sequence). CDR3 length: 15 residues. The CDR3 DNA is TGTGCCAGCAGCTTGCACAAGGGGACTGGAAACACCATATATTTT. Residues: CASSLHKGTGNTIYF. The full variable domain, with the rest looked up from reference TRBV5-4 and TRBJ1-3, is ETGVTQSPTHLIKTRGQQVTLRCSSQSGHNTVSWYQQALGQGPQFIFQYYREEENGRGNFPPRFSGLQFPNYSSELNVNALELDDSALYLCASSLHKGTGNTIYFGEGSWLTVV.

CDR3 coding DNA: TGCGCCAGCAGCTCCCGCCCCTCAGATGAGCAGTTCTTC. This sequence encodes CASSSRPSDEQFF. The genes are TRBV5-1 and TRBJ2-1; D unresolved. CDR3 length: 13 amino acids. Trimming took off 3 bases at V and 8 bases at J, with 12 bases between the two ends. From germline, CDR1 is SGHRS and CDR2 YFSETQ. The full variable domain, with the rest looked up from reference TRBV5-1 and TRBJ2-1, is KAGVTQTPRYLIKTRGQQVTLSCSPISGHRSVSWYQQTPGQGLQFLFEYFSETQRNKGNFPGRFSGRQFSNSRSEMNVSTLELGDSALYLCASSSRPSDEQFFGPGTRLTVL.

The chain uses TRBV7-2 and TRBJ1-2; 12 nucleotides agree with TRBD1. Per the germline V gene, CDR1 is SGHTA and CDR2 is FQGNSA. V shed 1 base, J shed 5 bases, and the junction held 11 bases outside the gene matches. The CDR3 sequence is 18 residues long. The CDR3 DNA sequence: TGTGCCAGCAGCTTAGGGGCCGAGGGACAGGGGGCTGGTTATGGCTACACCTTC. Amino acid sequence: CASSLGAEGQGAGYGYTF.

The rearrangement uses TRBV6-5 and TRBJ1-2; a possible D gene is TRBD1 (5 bases). The CDR3 has 13 amino acids. Germline V gene sequence: CDR1 MNHEY, CDR2 SVGAGI. Trimming took 6 bases from V and 3 from J, leaving 11 bases between them. The CDR3 is CASSATVDYGYTF. The CDR3 DNA is TGTGCCAGCAGCGCGACAGTGGACTATGGCTACACCTTC.

The V call is TRBV30, the J call TRBJ2-7; D call uncertain. The germline V gene has CDR1 GTSNPN and CDR2 SVGIG (reference sequence). This CDR3 region has 11 residues. V gave up 6 bases and J gave up 3 bases, with 9 bases separating them. The DNA for the CDR3 is TGTGCCTGTACTCGAAACTACGAGCAGTACTTC. Its translation is CACTRNYEQYF. The full variable domain, rest sourced from reference TRBV30 and TRBJ2-7, is SQTIHQWPATLVQPVGSPLSLECTVEGTSNPNLYWYRQAAGRGLQLLFYSVGIGQISSEVPQNLSASRPQDRQFILSSKKLLLSDSGFYLCACTRNYEQYFGPGTRLTVT.

The CDR3 DNA is TGTGCCAGCAGCTTAGGCCCGGGACAGGGATACAATGAGCAGTTCTTC. Encoded protein: CASSLGPGQGYNEQFF. The chain employs TRBV11-1 and TRBJ2-1, with 9 bases identical to TRBD1. The length of the CDR3 is 16 residues. The trim removed 1 base at V and 4 bases at J, leaving 5 bases unmatched. Germline loops: CDR1 SGHAT, CDR2 FQDESV (reference sequence).